This TCR beta chain was obtained from a study of brain T cells in children with intractable seizures. Study-wide points: HCMV serostatus was not known, and viral specificity came from CDR3 similarity only.

Method: immunoSEQ multiplex PCR; TCRdb's copy keeps in-frame clones and lacks some. The data show about 340,000 clones, with over 90% seen just once and 5% to 7% held by the top ten. As to this clone: Antigen: not known.

V was shortened by 0 bases and J by 6 bases, with 8 bases between the two germline ends. The CDR3 consists of 14 residues. Looked up from germline, CDR1 is SGHAT and CDR2 is FQNNGV. The time point is: blood from clinic visit 5 months post-surgery; TSC patient then seizure free. The sequenced cases were selected for having the highest brain T cell transcript signatures. The J gene is TRBJ2-2, the V gene TRBV11-2, with D unresolved. The sample was peripheral blood, taken less than 6 months after surgery. The source of this sequence is a boy under two years old with tuberous sclerosis and intractable seizures. The CDR3, as DNA: TGTGCCAGCAGCTTAGATTTTCGGTCCGGGGAGCTGTTTTTT. Protein product: CASSLDFRSGELFF.